This T cell receptor beta chain was identified in a study of radiotherapy plus CTLA-4 blockade in lung cancer. Whole-study context: Of all patients, under 20% responded objectively and 30% to 35% showed disease control.

The repertoire was sequenced with immunoSEQ multiplex PCR; TCRdb's copy has only in-frame clones and lacks some. Of roughly 100,000 clones listed, under 90% are singletons. The CDR3 has 15 residues. Trimming took 0 bases from V and 10 from J, leaving 13 bases between them. Per germline, CDR1 MGHRA and CDR2 YSYEKL. Findings and limits, study-wide: There was expansion of tumor-derived TCR clones in blood after radiotherapy plus ipilimumab. Early blood T cell clone changes and increased post-radiation serum interferon-beta were reportedly the strongest response predictors.

In its sample, this clone was seen a few times. Antigen: not known. This sequence joins TRBV4-1 and TRBJ1-6; no clear D gene. The receptor's source is a human donor with non-small cell lung cancer that progressed on radiotherapy plus ipilimumab. Some clones in this sample may be carry-over from other donors' samples. Material: peripheral blood, obtained from a patient treated with radiotherapy plus ipilimumab. The CDR3 DNA follows: TGCGCCAGCAGCCAAGATTACCGGGGTGGCTCACCCCTCCACTTT. It specifies CASSQDYRGGSPLHF.